A single sample gave rise to the 32 T cell receptor beta chains below, sequenced in a study of long-term antiretroviral therapy in people with HIV. With survey level as its setting, the immunoSEQ assay was v3.0. Measured with immunoSEQ multiplex PCR; TCRdb has only the in-frame clones, and not every one. The sample contains 25,000 to 35,000 clones, 97% of which appear only once. The sample here was unsorted PBMCs, taken 6.9 years after starting antiretroviral therapy. These receptors came from a man aged 25 to 40 with HIV.

In DNA form, the CDR3 reads TGTGCCAGCAGCGTAGGATCGGTTGGGGTGGATGAGCAGTTCTTC. Translating gives CASSVGSVGVDEQFF. This rearrangement joins TRBV9 to TRBJ2-1; D remains ambiguous. The V gene's germline CDR1 is SGDLS and CDR2 YYNGEE. The CDR3 has 15 residues. V was cut by 0 bases and J by 8 bases, with 15 bases left in between. Together with reference TRBV9 and TRBJ2-1, the CDR3 gives the full variable domain: DSGVTQTPKHLITATGQRVTLRCSPRSGDLSVYWYQQSLDQGLQFLIQYYNGEERAKGNILERFSAQQFPDLHSELNLSSLELGDSALYFCASSVGSVGVDEQFFGPGTRLTVL.

The chain joins TRBV5-1 to TRBJ1-3; D might be TRBD1 (6 bases). The CDR3 is made up of 13 amino acids. V was cut by 2 bases and J by 8 bases, with 11 bases left in between. Germline V gene lookup returns CDR1 SGHRS and CDR2 YFSETQ. As DNA, the CDR3 is TGCGCCAGCAGCTTTTCCAGGGGAGACACCATATATTTT. This translates into CASSFSRGDTIYF.

V and J are TRBV10-3 and TRBJ1-2; 8 nucleotides agree with TRBD1. The CDR3 is 15 residues long. In germline, CDR1 is ENHRY, CDR2 SYGVKD. The V gene end was trimmed by 6 bases and the J gene end by 9 bases; junction bases not matched to a gene: 15. The CDR3 region is CAIRAGTGTSRRYTF. DNA of the CDR3: TGTGCCATCAGGGCCGGGACAGGAACTTCCCGGCGCTACACCTTC.

J is TRBJ1-4 and V is TRBV11-3; no definite D call. The CDR3 runs 13 residues. Germline V gene lookup returns CDR1 SGHNT and CDR2 YENEEA. V gave up 2 bases and J gave up 3 bases, with 4 bases separating them. CDR3 DNA sequence: TGTGCCAGCAGCTTACTCCCTAATGAAAAACTGTTTTTT. This gives the protein CASSLLPNEKLFF.

The sample holds a few counts of this clone. The chain couples TRBV27 to TRBJ2-2; the D is unclear. This CDR3 is built from 15 residues. Trimming stripped 2 bases from V and 7 bases from J, with 14 bases between. Germline V lookup: CDR1 MNHEY, CDR2 SMNVEV (reference sequence). The CDR3 DNA follows: TGTGCCAGCAGTTTAGCCGGGCCCATAGGCGGGGAGCTGTTTTTT. This translates into CASSLAGPIGGELFF.

The rearrangement links TRBV5-8 to TRBJ1-5, with a weak D call TRBD1 (6 bases). CDR1 and CDR2 from the germline V gene are SGHTS and YDEGEE. The CDR3 extends over 15 amino acids. Trimming removed 5 bases from V and 5 bases from J, with 17 bases in between. The CDR3 here is CASSNTGRRYQPQHF. As DNA, the CDR3 is TGTGCCAGCAGTAATACAGGGAGGCGGTATCAGCCCCAGCATTTT. The variable domain in full, with the rest retrieved from reference TRBV5-8 and TRBJ1-5, is EAGVTQSPTHLIKTRGQQATLRCSPISGHTSVYWYQQALGLGLQFLLWYDEGEERNRGNFPPRFSGRQFPNYSSELNVNALELEDSALYLCASSNTGRRYQPQHFGDGTRLSIL.

The rearrangement links TRBV11-2 to TRBJ1-6; 9 bases map to TRBD1. V was clipped by 8 bases and J by 10 bases; unmatched bases: 9. The CDR3 has 14 residues. From germline, CDR1 is SGHAT and CDR2 FQNNGV. As DNA, the CDR3 is TGTGCCAGCGAGAGGGACAGGGCGCGGTCACCCCTCCACTTT. Translation gives CASERDRARSPLHF.

The rearrangement uses TRBV29-1 and TRBJ2-1; no clear D gene. CDR3 length: 10 residues. V was clipped by 7 bases and J by 9 bases, with 10 bases between them. Germline V gene sequence: CDR1 SQVTM, CDR2 ANQGSEA. The CDR3 nucleotides are TGCAGCGGCTTGAGGTCTGAGCAGTTCTTC. Translation: CSGLRSEQFF.

This sequence joins TRBV6-1 and TRBJ2-2; 7 nucleotides agree with TRBD1. The CDR3 extends over 13 amino acids. CDR1 is MNHNS and CDR2 is SASEGT in the germline V gene. Trimming took 3 bases from V and 6 from J; bases not matched to a gene: 1. For the CDR3, the DNA is TGTGCCAGCAGTGAGACAGGGCCCGGGGAGCTGTTTTTT. This sequence encodes CASSETGPGELFF.

The chain is built from TRBV18 and TRBJ2-2; a possible D gene is TRBD1 (6 bases). Trimming pared 2 bases from V and 0 bases from J, leaving 10 bases between. CDR3 length: 16 amino acids. From germline, CDR1 is KGHSH and CDR2 LQKENI. CDR3 loop: CASSPGRTANTGELFF. The CDR3 nucleotides read TGTGCCAGCTCACCAGGTCGGACAGCGAACACCGGGGAGCTGTTTTTT.

This chain uses TRBV5-1 with TRBJ1-1; 9 positions match TRBD1. This CDR3 contains 14 residues. Germline V gene sequence: CDR1 SGHRS, CDR2 YFSETQ. Trimming took 4 bases from V and 5 from J; bases not matched to a gene: 6. The chain's CDR3 is CASSAQGAWTEAFF. In DNA form, the CDR3 reads TGCGCCAGCAGCGCACAGGGGGCATGGACTGAAGCTTTCTTT.

This sequence joins TRBV6-5 and TRBJ1-1, with D tentatively TRBD1 (5 bases). Per the germline V gene, CDR1 is MNHEY and CDR2 is SVGAGI. Deletions cut 5 bases from V and 6 bases from J, with 16 bases between. There are 14 residues in the CDR3. The CDR3 spells CASSRGSGQAEAFF. In DNA form, the CDR3 reads TGTGCCAGCAGTCGGGGGAGCGGCCAGGCTGAAGCTTTCTTT.

The rearrangement joins TRBV6-5 to TRBJ2-7, with D unclear. Trimming removed 6 bases at V and 4 bases at J, with 7 bases between. The CDR3 is made up of 11 amino acids. CDR1 and CDR2 from the germline V gene are MNHEY and SVGAGI. The CDR3: CASSREYEQYF. The CDR3 coding sequence is TGTGCCAGCAGCCGAGAATACGAGCAGTACTTC.

The chain carries TRBV27 and TRBJ2-3, with 7 bases that match TRBD1. CDR1 MNHEY and CDR2 SMNVEV come from the germline V gene (reference sequence). The CDR3 loop spans 14 amino acids. J lost 1 base, V lost 3 bases, and 1 base had no gene match. CDR3: CASSFTGGTDTQYF. The CDR3 coding sequence is TGTGCCAGCAGTTTTACAGGGGGCACAGATACGCAGTATTTT.

The V call is TRBV27, the J call TRBJ2-3; possible D gene TRBD2, 5 bases. Germline V gene lookup returns CDR1 MNHEY and CDR2 SMNVEV (reference sequence). V lost 0 bases and J 4 bases, leaving 11 bases between the germline ends. CDR3 length: 15 residues. The CDR3, as DNA: TGTGCCAGCAGTTTATCCGTCCGGGGAGCAGATACGCAGTATTTT. Translation: CASSLSVRGADTQYF.

The chain joins TRBV4-3 to TRBJ1-2; 7 bases map to TRBD1. The CDR3 has 16 amino acids. Germline CDR1 reads LGHNA; CDR2 reads YSLEER. J lost 2 bases, V lost 5 bases, and 11 bases had no gene match. The CDR3 is CASSAQHRQGNYGYTF. The CDR3 nucleotides read TGCGCCAGCAGCGCACAACACAGACAGGGCAACTATGGCTACACCTTC.

The gene calls are TRBV9 and TRBJ1-2; D may be TRBD1 (5 bases). V was cut by 4 bases and J by 8 bases, with 18 bases left in between. CDR1 and CDR2 from the germline V gene are SGDLS and YYNGEE. The CDR3 sequence is 14 residues long. CDR3 bases: TGTGCCAGCAGCCCCCGGGACGGACGTCGAGGCTACACCTTC. Protein sequence: CASSPRDGRRGYTF.

This chain joins TRBV6-5 and TRBJ1-1; the match to TRBD1 covers 11 bases. V dropped 5 bases and J dropped 8; count of bases not matched to a gene: 7. Germline V CDR1 and CDR2: MNHEY, SVGAGI. The CDR3 consists of 14 residues. The CDR3 spells CASSLGQGAWEAFF. For the CDR3, the DNA is TGTGCCAGCAGTCTCGGACAGGGGGCGTGGGAAGCTTTCTTT.

This chain connects TRBV11-1 to TRBJ2-7, with no clear D. The CDR3 consists of 15 residues. Deletions cut 1 base from V and 3 bases from J, with 13 bases between. The V gene's germline CDR1 is SGHAT and CDR2 FQDESV (reference sequence). The CDR3 protein is CASSLGEQVIYEQYF. Here the CDR3 DNA reads TGTGCCAGCAGCTTAGGTGAGCAGGTAATCTACGAGCAGTACTTC.

The rearrangement joins TRBV25-1 to TRBJ1-1; D gene unclear. Trimming removed 3 bases at V and 0 bases at J, with 8 bases between. This CDR3 is built from 14 residues. Germline V gene lookup returns CDR1 MGHDK and CDR2 SYGVNS. Here the CDR3 DNA reads TGTGCCAGCAGTGACCTGAGGGTGAACACTGAAGCTTTCTTT. Encoded protein: CASSDLRVNTEAFF.

The V gene is TRBV4-3, the J gene TRBJ2-3; tentatively, D is TRBD2 (5 bases). CDR3 size: 16 residues. V was pared by 0 bases and J by 1 base, with 11 bases between. The germline V gene encodes CDR1 LGHNA and CDR2 YSLEER. This CDR3 is CASSQDTGSRTDTQYF. CDR3 nucleotide sequence: TGCGCCAGCAGCCAAGATACGGGGTCCCGCACAGATACGCAGTATTTT.

This rearrangement joins TRBV7-6 to TRBJ2-6; D call uncertain. The CDR3 length is 18 residues. V lost 5 bases to trimming and J lost 0 bases, with 17 bases between them. Germline CDR1 reads SGHVS; CDR2 reads FNYEAQ. The CDR3 sequence is CASSRDWAKNSGANVLTF. The CDR3 coding sequence is TGTGCCAGCAGCCGTGATTGGGCCAAAAACTCTGGGGCCAACGTCCTGACTTTC.

In its sample, this clone was seen once. V gene TRBV7-9 combines with J gene TRBJ1-2, with 7 nucleotides matching TRBD1. This CDR3 is 16 amino acids long. Germline V gives CDR1 SEHNR, CDR2 FQNEAQ (reference sequence). Germline trimming cut 4 bases from V and 2 bases from J; bases unmatched to any gene: 10. CDR3 region: CASSYPKKGGNYGYTF. The DNA of the CDR3 is TGTGCCAGCAGCTATCCCAAGAAAGGGGGCAACTATGGCTACACCTTC.

The chain employs TRBV14 and TRBJ1-4; TRBD1 is a possible D gene (6 bases). Between the trimmed V and J ends, which lost 1 base and 3 bases, there was a span of 9 bases. This CDR3 region has 15 residues. Germline loops: CDR1 SGHDN, CDR2 FVKESK. The CDR3 is CASSQVRGANEKLFF. CDR3 nucleotides: TGTGCCAGCAGCCAAGTCAGGGGAGCTAATGAAAAACTGTTTTTT.

This sequence joins TRBV28 and TRBJ1-5; D remains ambiguous. The germline gives CDR1 MDHEN, CDR2 SYDVKM. V shed 6 bases and J shed 5 bases, with 11 bases lying between them. The CDR3 loop spans 13 amino acids. This chain's CDR3 is CASSWGEDQPQHF. CDR3 DNA: TGTGCCAGCAGCTGGGGTGAGGATCAGCCCCAGCATTTT.

This rearrangement joins TRBV6-5 to TRBJ1-3; D remains unclear. The CDR3 is 15 residues long. V lost 5 bases and J lost 2, with 13 bases in between. Germline V gene data show CDR1 as MNHEY and CDR2 as SVGAGI. CDR3 sequence: CASSPPRGAGNTIYF. The DNA for the CDR3 is TGTGCCAGCAGTCCACCACGTGGGGCTGGAAACACCATATATTTT.

The rearrangement links TRBV6-5 to TRBJ2-1; D gene uncertain. The CDR3 spans 13 residues. Trimming pared 8 bases from V and 4 bases from J, leaving 12 bases between. Germline loops: CDR1 MNHEY, CDR2 SVGAGI. The CDR3 protein is CASADSTYNEQFF. CDR3 DNA: TGTGCCAGCGCCGACTCGACGTACAATGAGCAGTTCTTC.

As regards this clone: An end of the junction does not agree with germline; a read error may underlie this. The chain is built from TRBV7-2 and TRBJ2-2; D is undetermined. This CDR3 has 14 residues. The germline gives CDR1 SGHTA, CDR2 FQGNSA. The CDR3 here is CASSSGRHTEELFF. CDR3 bases: TGTGCCAGCAGCTCCGGACGCCACACCGAGGAGCTGTTTTTT.

The V gene is TRBV25-1, the J gene TRBJ2-1; no reliable D call. The CDR3 extends over 11 amino acids. From germline, CDR1 is MGHDK and CDR2 SYGVNS. V gave up 6 bases and J gave up 4 bases, with 4 bases separating them. CDR3 region: CASRGYNEQFF. In nucleotides, the CDR3 is TGTGCCAGCAGAGGGTACAATGAGCAGTTCTTC.

This clone was seen a single time. The genes are TRBV30 and TRBJ1-1; the D is unclear. V was cut by 0 bases and J by 7 bases, with 6 bases left in between. The CDR3 sequence is 11 residues long. CDR1 and CDR2 (germline): GTSNPN, SVGIG (reference sequence). The CDR3 is CAWSVDREAFF. The CDR3 DNA is TGTGCCTGGAGTGTAGACCGTGAAGCTTTCTTT.

The chain uses TRBV5-1 and TRBJ1-1, with 9 bases that match TRBD1. CDR1 and CDR2 (germline): SGHRS, YFSETQ. CDR3 length: 17 residues. The V and J ends lost 5 bases and 1 base, in that order; junction bases with no gene match: 12. The CDR3 here is CASRLRQGVTPNTEAFF. The CDR3 nucleotides are TGCGCCAGCAGATTAAGACAGGGGGTAACCCCGAACACTGAAGCTTTCTTT.

V and J are TRBV5-6 and TRBJ1-1; 8 bases fit TRBD1. Per the germline V gene, CDR1 is SGHDT and CDR2 is YYEEEE. CDR3 length: 14 amino acids. Losses at the gene ends were 5 bases for V and 1 base for J; bases not matched to a gene: 4. CDR3 nucleotides: TGTGCCAGCAGTGGGACAGGTCGGAACACTGAAGCTTTCTTT. Its protein product is CASSGTGRNTEAFF.